The rows below give T cell receptor beta chains drawn from one sample of a study of blood T cell repertoires in COVID-19. Sequenced by immunoSEQ multiplex PCR; TCRdb stores in-frame clones only, minus some. The sample shows roughly 380,000 clones, roughly 87% of them seen only once. Source material: PBMCs or T cells enriched from blood (not recorded which). The origin of the receptors is a woman aged 25 to 39 who had recovered from COVID-19. The CDR3 runs from the conserved cysteine through the conserved F or W. The D gene is left open where the match is weak. Expanded clones get a size class; other rows say once, few or many, or leave the size out.

j_call clone_size d_call v_call cdr3_aa cdr3_nt
TRBJ1-2 - - TRBV9 CASSAEQVTYYGYTF TGTGCCAGCAGCGCCGAACAGGTTACCTACTATGGCTACACCTTC
TRBJ1-2 few - TRBV20-1 CSASGSYGYTF TGCAGTGCTAGCGGTTCCTATGGCTACACCTTC
TRBJ2-5 - TRBD2 TRBV2 CASSEGRGEETQYF TGTGCCAGCAGTGAGGGGCGGGGGGAAGAGACCCAGTACTTC
TRBJ2-7 - - TRBV28 CASRSITGTATYEQYF TGTGCCAGCAGAAGTATAACAGGGACGGCAACCTACGAGCAGTACTTC
TRBJ1-1 - - TRBV6-6 CASSYSEYTEAFF TGTGCCAGCAGTTACTCGGAGTATACTGAAGCTTTCTTT
TRBJ1-1 few - TRBV7-9 CASSLQIQWQLAEAFF TGTGCCAGCAGCTTACAAATACAGTGGCAATTGGCTGAAGCTTTCTTT
TRBJ2-7 - - TRBV5-6 CASSLGTGGYEQYF TGTGCCAGCAGCTTGGGTACTGGAGGCTACGAGCAGTACTTC
TRBJ1-1 - - TRBV12-3/TRBV12-4 CASSDSIGGAFF TGTGCCAGCAGTGACAGTATCGGCGGAGCTTTCTTT
TRBJ1-4 - - TRBV28 CASSPWGEEKLFF TGTGCCAGCAGTCCGTGGGGGGAAGAAAAACTGTTTTTT
TRBJ2-1 - - TRBV2 CASSEPLANNEQFF TGTGCCAGCAGCGAACCTCTAGCGAACAATGAGCAGTTCTTC
TRBJ2-7 - TRBD1 TRBV28 CASSSPTGQGVYEQYF TGTGCCAGCAGTTCTCCCACGGGGCAGGGGGTCTACGAGCAGTACTTC
TRBJ1-5 - TRBD1 TRBV7-6 CASSRQGRPQHF TGTGCCAGCAGCCGACAGGGCCGCCCCCAGCATTTT
TRBJ1-2 few - TRBV29-1 CSVVGGRGYTF TGCAGCGTTGTGGGGGGACGGGGCTACACCTTC
TRBJ2-1 - - TRBV6-6 CASSRGQDNEQFF TGTGCCAGCAGCCGAGGGCAGGACAATGAGCAGTTCTTC
TRBJ2-3 - TRBD1 TRBV19 CASSDLGTGSTDTQYF TGTGCCAGTAGTGACTTAGGGACAGGGAGCACAGATACGCAGTATTTT
TRBJ2-7 - TRBD2 TRBV11-2 CASSSPGLAGVQEQYF TGTGCCAGCAGCTCCCCTGGACTAGCGGGAGTACAAGAGCAGTACTTC
TRBJ1-1 - - TRBV14 CASSQAYAGGLLWTEAFF TGTGCCAGCAGCCAAGCATATGCAGGCGGGCTGTTGTGGACTGAAGCTTTCTTT
TRBJ2-4 - TRBD1 TRBV9 CASSPRTGENIQYF TGTGCCAGCAGCCCCCGGACAGGGGAAAACATTCAGTACTTC
TRBJ1-3 - - TRBV2 CASSLQGSGNTIYF TGTGCCAGCAGTCTACAGGGCTCTGGAAACACCATATATTTT
TRBJ2-7 - - TRBV6-5 CASRAGGLPYEQYF TGTGCCAGCAGAGCCGGAGGTTTGCCCTACGAGCAGTACTTC
TRBJ2-5 - - TRBV11-2 CASSLDLWSVQETQYF TGTGCCAGCAGCTTAGATCTGTGGTCGGTACAAGAGACCCAGTACTTC
TRBJ1-1 - TRBD1 TRBV27 CASSGGTGANTEAFF TGTGCCAGCAGTGGGGGGACAGGGGCGAACACTGAAGCTTTCTTT
TRBJ2-2 - - TRBV6-1 CASSDILTGELFF TGTGCCAGCAGTGATATACTAACCGGGGAGCTGTTTTTT
TRBJ2-1 - TRBD1 TRBV28 CASSSGQGRNEQFF TGTGCCAGCAGTTCCGGACAGGGTCGAAATGAGCAGTTCTTC
TRBJ2-7 once - TRBV28 CASRKGGTYEQYF TGTGCCAGCAGGAAAGGGGGTACCTACGAGCAGTACTTC
TRBJ2-1 - TRBD1 TRBV9 CASSVAGQGNNEQFF TGTGCCAGCAGCGTAGCGGGACAGGGGAACAATGAGCAGTTCTTC
TRBJ2-3 - TRBD1 TRBV19 CASMGQRTDTQYF TGTGCCAGTATGGGACAGCGCACAGATACGCAGTATTTT
TRBJ2-1 - TRBD1 TRBV7-3 CASSPDRASYNEQFF TGTGCCAGCAGCCCAGACAGGGCCTCCTACAATGAGCAGTTCTTC
TRBJ1-2 - - TRBV6-5 CASSYSGQPVYGYTF TGTGCCAGCAGTTACTCGGGACAACCCGTCTATGGCTACACCTTC
TRBJ1-5 - - TRBV28 CASLGAGNQPQHF TGTGCCAGCTTAGGGGCTGGCAATCAGCCCCAGCATTTT
TRBJ2-7 - TRBD2 TRBV5-1 CASSRTSGGISYEQYF TGCGCCAGCAGTAGGACTAGCGGGGGAATTTCCTACGAGCAGTACTTC
TRBJ2-7 - - TRBV7-9 CASSLVGDSGHEQYF TGTGCCAGCAGCTTAGTAGGGGACTCGGGGCACGAGCAGTACTTC
TRBJ1-3 once - TRBV4-1 CASSQDPISGNTIYF TGCGCCAGCAGCCAAGACCCTATCTCTGGAAACACCATATATTTT
TRBJ1-5 - - TRBV3-1/TRBV3-2 CASSQDRGGQPQHF TGTGCCAGCAGCCAAGACAGGGGTGGGCAGCCCCAGCATTTT
TRBJ2-7 once TRBD1 TRBV9 CASSSTGTGWAEQYF TGTGCCAGCAGCTCCACGGGGACAGGTTGGGCCGAGCAGTACTTC
TRBJ2-3 - - TRBV11-3 CASSPNDGSSDTQYF TGTGCCAGCAGCCCAAACGACGGGAGCTCAGATACGCAGTATTTT
TRBJ2-1 - TRBD1 TRBV7-6 CASSHRGRVVGEQFF TGTGCCAGCAGCCACAGGGGGCGGGTGGTAGGTGAGCAGTTCTTC
TRBJ2-7 - - TRBV2 CASSERGYEQYF TGTGCCAGCAGTGAACGAGGCTACGAGCAGTACTTC
TRBJ1-2 - TRBD1 TRBV12-5 CASALLQGANNYGYTF TGTGCTAGTGCCCTTTTACAGGGGGCCAATAACTATGGCTACACCTTC
TRBJ1-2 many - TRBV7-9 CASSLIYRDPTGYTF TGTGCCAGCAGCTTAATATACAGGGATCCTACTGGCTACACCTTC
TRBJ2-3 few - TRBV29-1 CSVVGENTDTQYF TGCAGCGTTGTCGGGGAGAACACAGATACGCAGTATTTT
TRBJ2-1 - TRBD2 TRBV20-1 CSASIRGRGYNEQFF TGCAGTGCTAGTATTCGCGGGAGAGGTTACAATGAGCAGTTCTTC